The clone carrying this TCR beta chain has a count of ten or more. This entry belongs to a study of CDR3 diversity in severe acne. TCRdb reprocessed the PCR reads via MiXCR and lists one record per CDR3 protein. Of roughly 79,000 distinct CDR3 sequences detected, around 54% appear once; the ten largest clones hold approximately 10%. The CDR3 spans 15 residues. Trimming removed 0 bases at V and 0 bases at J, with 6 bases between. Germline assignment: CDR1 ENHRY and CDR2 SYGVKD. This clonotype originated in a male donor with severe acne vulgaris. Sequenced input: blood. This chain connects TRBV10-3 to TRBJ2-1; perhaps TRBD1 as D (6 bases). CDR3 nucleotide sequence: TGTGCCATCAGTGAGTCAGGGGGCTCCTACAATGAGCAGTTCTTC. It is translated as CAISESGGSYNEQFF.